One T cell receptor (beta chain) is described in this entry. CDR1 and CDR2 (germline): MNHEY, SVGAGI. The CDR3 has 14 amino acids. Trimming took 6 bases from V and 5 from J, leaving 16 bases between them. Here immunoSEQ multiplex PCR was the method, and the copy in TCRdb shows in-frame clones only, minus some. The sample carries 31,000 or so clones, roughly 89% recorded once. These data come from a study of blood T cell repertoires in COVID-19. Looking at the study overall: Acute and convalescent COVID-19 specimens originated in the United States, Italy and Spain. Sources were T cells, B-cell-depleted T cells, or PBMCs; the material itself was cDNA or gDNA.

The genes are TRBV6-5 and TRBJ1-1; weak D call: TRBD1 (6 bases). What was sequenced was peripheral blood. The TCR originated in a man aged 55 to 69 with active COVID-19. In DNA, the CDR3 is TGTGCCAGCAGGAATTCCGGACAGCTGACTGAAGCTTTCTTT. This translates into CASRNSGQLTEAFF.